The 11 T cell receptor beta chains presented below share a single source sample, sequenced in a study of siplizumab effects on memory and regulatory T cells. Sequenced by immunoSEQ multiplex PCR; TCRdb stores in-frame clones only, minus some. The data hold some 100,000 clones, with 93% observed a single time. Sequenced material: non-Treg CD4+ T cells sorted from blood. Every receptor here comes from a human donor in good health.

This clone was observed a few times. The CDR3 loop is CASSFSSSYGYTF. The DNA for the CDR3 is TGTGCCAGCAGCTTTTCCTCCAGCTATGGCTACACCTTC. V gene TRBV7-2 combines with J gene TRBJ1-2; D uncertain. V lost 3 bases and J 4 bases, leaving 9 bases between the germline ends. This CDR3 spans 13 amino acids. Looked up from germline, CDR1 is SGHTA and CDR2 is FQGNSA.

The chain recombines TRBV7-2 with TRBJ2-7; D is perhaps TRBD2 (7 bases). CDR3 size: 15 residues. From germline, CDR1 is SGHTA and CDR2 FQGNSA. The V end was cut by 1 base, the J end by 3 bases, with 13 bases between. Here the CDR3 reads CASSLDRGGRYEQYF. The CDR3 DNA reads TGTGCCAGCAGCTTAGATCGCGGGGGCCGCTACGAGCAGTACTTC.

The chain combines TRBV7-2 with TRBJ1-3, with D unclear. Trimming shortened V by 5 bases and J by 0 bases, and 14 bases separated the two germline ends. Germline-derived CDR1 and CDR2 are SGHTA and FQGNSA. This CDR3 is 16 amino acids long. CDR3 loop: CASSPEGRSSGNTIYF. The CDR3 DNA reads TGTGCCAGCAGCCCAGAAGGACGGTCCTCTGGAAACACCATATATTTT.

This chain links TRBV6-5 with TRBJ2-6; D is undetermined. With 6 bases removed from V and 4 bases from J, the gap between germline ends came to 10 bases. The germline V gene has CDR1 MNHEY and CDR2 SVGAGI. CDR3 size: 14 residues. CDR3 amino acids: CASSPTSGANVLTF. DNA for the CDR3: TGTGCCAGCAGCCCCACCAGCGGGGCCAACGTCCTGACTTTC.

The genes are TRBV19 and TRBJ2-7, with TRBD1 matching over 8 bases. The trim removed 4 bases at V and 1 base at J, leaving 3 bases unmatched. The CDR3 loop spans 14 amino acids. CDR1 and CDR2 (germline): LNHDA, SQIVND (reference sequence). The chain's CDR3 is CASSRGDRSYEQYF. In DNA, the CDR3 is TGTGCCAGTAGTAGGGGGGACAGGTCCTACGAGCAGTACTTC.

The V call is TRBV5-6, the J call TRBJ2-3; D is undetermined. The CDR3 length is 14 residues. Germline assignment: CDR1 SGHDT and CDR2 YYEEEE. V was pared by 3 bases and J by 1 base, with 9 bases between. CDR3 sequence: CASSSFDRTDTQYF. The CDR3, as DNA: TGTGCCAGCAGCTCCTTCGACCGCACAGATACGCAGTATTTT.

V gene TRBV7-2 combines with J gene TRBJ2-3, with D hard to call. V was clipped by 5 bases and J by 8 bases, with 8 bases between them. The CDR3 has 11 residues. Germline values: CDR1 SGHTA, CDR2 FQGNSA. The CDR3 sequence is CASSLQLTQYF. CDR3 bases: TGTGCCAGCAGCCTCCAGCTTACGCAGTATTTT.

The chain combines TRBV7-2 with TRBJ1-2; no firm D call. The CDR3 is made up of 13 amino acids. The ends were cut back, 4 bases at V and 4 bases at J, with 10 bases in the middle. CDR1 and CDR2 (germline): SGHTA, FQGNSA. The CDR3 here is CASSSLHFYGYTF. CDR3 bases: TGTGCCAGCAGCTCCCTGCACTTCTATGGCTACACCTTC.

The chain is built from TRBV5-1 and TRBJ2-1, with TRBD2 matching over 11 bases. Germline loops: CDR1 SGHRS, CDR2 YFSETQ. The CDR3 runs 17 residues. The V gene end was trimmed by 0 bases and the J gene end by 2 bases; junction bases not matched to a gene: 4. Here the CDR3 DNA reads TGCGCCAGCAGCTTGGGGGGACTAGCGGCTGCCTACAATGAGCAGTTCTTC. Translation: CASSLGGLAAAYNEQFF.

The chain recombines TRBV19 with TRBJ1-5, with D unclear. Trimming removed 6 bases from V and 3 bases from J, with 9 bases in between. This CDR3 has 13 amino acids. The germline V gene encodes CDR1 LNHDA and CDR2 SQIVND (reference sequence). The CDR3 here is CASSPGNNQPQHF. DNA for the CDR3: TGTGCCAGTAGCCCGGGGAACAATCAGCCCCAGCATTTT.

This chain joins TRBV7-6 and TRBJ1-2, with 9 positions matching TRBD1. The CDR3 contains 14 residues. The V and J ends lost 5 bases and 5 bases, in that order; junction bases with no gene match: 6. Per germline, CDR1 SGHVS and CDR2 FNYEAQ. The DNA for the CDR3 is TGTGCCAGCAGCGAGGGACAGGGAGCGTATGGCTACACCTTC. Translation gives CASSEGQGAYGYTF. Full variable domain (rest looked up from reference TRBV7-6 and TRBJ1-2): GAGVSQSPRYKVTKRGQDVALRCDPISGHVSLYWYRQALGQGPEFLTYFNYEAQQDKSGLPNDRFSAERPEGSISTLTIQRTEQRDSAMYRCASSEGQGAYGYTFGSGTRLTVV.